Below are 5 T cell receptor beta chains sequenced from a single sample in a study of neurological immune-mediated disorders. TCRdb reprocessed the 5' RACE reads with MiXCR, giving one entry per CDR3 protein. Of over 25,000 distinct CDR3 sequences in the sample, roughly a quarter were seen once. Sequencing input: CD4+ T cells from blood. Receptors originate from a man aged 50-60 years with HTLV-1-associated myelopathy (HAM/TSP).

This chain connects TRBV29-1 to TRBJ1-2, with 9 bases that match TRBD1. J lost 8 bases, V lost 6 bases, and 7 bases had no gene match. CDR1 and CDR2 from the germline V gene are SQVTM and ANQGSEA. This CDR3 has 12 residues. CDR3: CSVGGQGRGYTF. CDR3 coding DNA: TGCAGCGTAGGGGGACAGGGTCGAGGCTACACCTTC.

This clonotype was picked up many times. The chain uses TRBV20-1 and TRBJ1-4; D is undetermined. The CDR3 is made up of 16 amino acids. Germline CDR1 and CDR2: DFQATT and SNEGSKA (reference sequence). V was clipped by 1 base and J by 2 bases, with 14 bases between them. CDR3 residues: CSARGLEGSTNEKLFF. The CDR3 DNA follows: TGCAGTGCTAGAGGGCTAGAGGGTAGCACTAATGAAAAACTGTTTTTT.

This clonotype has at least ten counts. The chain employs TRBV5-1 and TRBJ1-1; the match to TRBD1 covers 7 bases. The J segment lost 5 bases and the V segment lost 0 bases, leaving 4 bases of the junction unmatched. Germline V gives CDR1 SGHRS, CDR2 YFSETQ. The CDR3 has 14 amino acids. The CDR3 is CASSLGQGSTEAFF. The DNA of the CDR3 is TGCGCCAGCAGCTTGGGACAGGGAAGTACTGAAGCTTTCTTT. The variable domain in full, completed from reference TRBV5-1 and TRBJ1-1, reads KAGVTQTPRYLIKTRGQQVTLSCSPISGHRSVSWYQQTPGQGLQFLFEYFSETQRNKGNFPGRFSGRQFSNSRSEMNVSTLELGDSALYLCASSLGQGSTEAFFGQGTRLTVV.

In this sample, this clonotype turned up many times. The chain carries TRBV18 and TRBJ2-2, with D uncertain. CDR3 length: 12 amino acids. V was clipped by 5 bases and J by 13 bases, with 14 bases between them. Germline CDR1 reads KGHSH; CDR2 reads LQKENI. As DNA, the CDR3 is TGTGCCAGCTCAGCTAACGACCGGCGGCTGTTTTTT. Protein sequence: CASSANDRRLFF. Combining the CDR3 with reference TRBV18 and TRBJ2-2 gives the whole variable domain NAGVMQNPRHLVRRRGQEARLRCSPMKGHSHVYWYRQLPEEGLKFMVYLQKENIIDESGMPKERFSAEFPKEGPSILRIQQVVRGDSAAYFCASSANDRRLFFGEGSRLTVL.

This clonotype came up many times. This chain uses TRBV12-3 or TRBV12-4 with TRBJ1-5; no clear D. V was cut by 6 bases and J by 2 bases, with 14 bases left in between. This CDR3 spans 15 amino acids. This CDR3 is CASSPSRRGNQPQHF. As DNA, the CDR3 is TGTGCCAGCAGCCCTTCCCGAAGGGGCAATCAGCCCCAGCATTTT.